This note documents a single T cell receptor beta chain sequence. What it binds is not known. Trimming removed 4 bases at V and 0 bases at J, with 14 bases between. This CDR3 spans 16 amino acids. Germline-derived CDR1 and CDR2 are SGHRS and YFSETQ. Unique molecular identifiers were added to individual cDNA molecules. TCRdb analysed the 5' RACE reads with MiXCR anew, one entry per CDR3 protein. The sample yields 50,000 to 60,000 distinct CDR3 sequences, approximately 8% seen once. The data are from a study of early T cells in non-severe SARS-CoV-2 infection. Study as a whole: Chains were not paired, and sequencing was done on bulk RNA from unsorted whole blood.

Study results and limitations: CD4 and private specificities were missed by VDJdb matching, which favored anti-spike CD8 responses.

V is TRBV5-1 and J is TRBJ1-3; weak D call: TRBD1 (6 bases). The sequence was obtained from an adult who was a healthcare worker with PCR-confirmed SARS-CoV-2 infection or an uninfected control (not recorded which). Sequencing used whole blood. In DNA form, the CDR3 reads TGCGCCAGCAGCCCGGGACACGAGAGCTCTGGAAACACCATATATTTT. It encodes CASSPGHESSGNTIYF.